This is a list of T cell receptor beta chains from one sample in a study of blood T cell repertoires in COVID-19. Sequenced by immunoSEQ multiplex PCR; TCRdb stores in-frame clones only, minus some. This table has 240,000 or so clones, about four fifths appearing once. Sequenced sample: peripheral blood. The receptors originated from a young woman with acute or convalescent COVID-19. Both conserved end residues are part of each CDR3. The order of the fields is D gene, J gene, V gene, clone size, CDR3 DNA, CDR3 protein. D genes are given only for firm matches. Clone size is stated in some rows and not others, as once, few, many or a class when expanded.

TRBD1,TRBJ2-3,TRBV6-2/TRBV6-3,once,TGTGCCAGCACCCCACGTACAGGGGGAGATACGCAGTATTTT,CASTPRTGGDTQYF
TRBD1,TRBJ1-6,TRBV5-1,NA,TGCGCCAGCAGCTTACAGGGGATAACTTCACCCCTCCACTTT,CASSLQGITSPLHF
NA,TRBJ2-7,TRBV7-6,NA,TGTGCCAGCAGCGACAGTGGTTTTTTGGACACGACCTACGAGCAGTACTTC,CASSDSGFLDTTYEQYF
NA,TRBJ2-3,TRBV27,once,TGTGCCAGCAGTCCAAGGACACCTAGGGGCACAGATACGCAGTATTTT,CASSPRTPRGTDTQYF
TRBD2,TRBJ2-1,TRBV27,NA,TGTGCCAGCAGCCGGGGGGTGTTTAGGGTATCCTACAATGAGCAGTTCTTC,CASSRGVFRVSYNEQFF
TRBD2,TRBJ2-1,TRBV6-2/TRBV6-3,NA,TGTGCCAGCAGTTACGGTCTAGCGGGGGGGTACAATGAGCAGTTCTTC,CASSYGLAGGYNEQFF
TRBD2,TRBJ2-2,TRBV7-9,NA,TGTGCCAGCAGCTTTCCGCGGACTAGCGGGAGAATGGTAACCGGGGAGCTGTTTTTT,CASSFPRTSGRMVTGELFF
TRBD2,TRBJ2-1,TRBV6-1,many,TGTGCCAGCAGTGGACGGACTAGCGGGAGTCGGAATGAGCAGTTCTTC,CASSGRTSGSRNEQFF
TRBD1,TRBJ2-1,TRBV13,NA,TGTGCCAGCAGCGATATTACACGGGACAGGGCTTACAATGAGCAGTTCTTC,CASSDITRDRAYNEQFF
TRBD2,TRBJ2-3,TRBV5-1,many,TGCGCCAGCAGCTACGGAGCGGGATCGGGCACAGATACGCAGTATTTT,CASSYGAGSGTDTQYF
TRBD1,TRBJ2-7,TRBV19,NA,TGTGCCAGTAGTAGACGGGGACAGGGTGGTCCCGAGCAGTACTTC,CASSRRGQGGPEQYF
NA,TRBJ2-7,TRBV4-1,NA,TGCGCCAGCAGCCAAGATGGCCCTTACGAGCAGTACTTC,CASSQDGPYEQYF
NA,TRBJ2-7,TRBV21-1,NA,TGTGCCAGCAGAACATGCGAGCGGGAGCCTTCGGGAGAGCAGTACTTC,CASRTCEREPSGEQYF
NA,TRBJ1-2,TRBV6-1,NA,TGTGCCAGCAGTGAAAATGGGCCCTACTATGGCTACACCTTC,CASSENGPYYGYTF
TRBD2,TRBJ2-1,TRBV19,once,TGTGCCAGTAGTATTGCGGGAGGTGGCAATGAGCAGTTCTTC,CASSIAGGGNEQFF
TRBD1,TRBJ1-3,TRBV28,once,TGTGCCAGCAGTGTCACAGGGGACCTCTCTGGAAACACCATATATTTT,CASSVTGDLSGNTIYF
NA,TRBJ2-7,TRBV11-2,few,TGTGCCAGCACCTTCACCAGAACAGGGAACGAGCAGTACTTC,CASTFTRTGNEQYF
NA,TRBJ2-6,TRBV4-3,NA,TGCGCCAGCAGCCAAGATCCCGGGGGCTCTGGGGCCAACGTCCTGACTTTC,CASSQDPGGSGANVLTF
NA,TRBJ1-4,TRBV6-5,NA,TGTGCCAGCAGTCAACGGCCGGCGGGTAATGAAAAACTGTTTTTT,CASSQRPAGNEKLFF
NA,TRBJ2-7,TRBV29-1,NA,TGCAGCGTTGAGGTAGTCTACGAGCAGTACTTC,CSVEVVYEQYF
TRBD1,TRBJ2-1,TRBV6-4,NA,TGTGCCAGCAGTGAGGGACAGGGGGCGAATGAGCAGTTCTTC,CASSEGQGANEQFF
NA,TRBJ2-5,TRBV5-8,NA,TGTGCCAGCAGCCCCAATTCCCGATACAGCGAGACCCAGTACTTC,CASSPNSRYSETQYF
TRBD2,TRBJ2-7,TRBV6-5,once,TGTGCCAGCAAACTAAAAGCGGGAGGGCCCTACGAGCAGTACTTC,CASKLKAGGPYEQYF
NA,TRBJ1-6,TRBV6-5,NA,TGTGCCAGCAGTTTTGACAGCCGAGTTGCACTCCTCCACTTT,CASSFDSRVALLHF
NA,TRBJ2-6,TRBV7-9,NA,TGTGCCAGCAACCTCGGGGTGTCTGGGGCCAACGTCCTGACTTTC,CASNLGVSGANVLTF
TRBD2,TRBJ2-1,TRBV7-2,NA,TGTGCCAGCAGCTCATCGGGGAAGCGGGAACGGGCCTACAATGAGCAGTTCTTC,CASSSSGKRERAYNEQFF
TRBD1,TRBJ1-1,TRBV14,NA,TGTGCCAGCAGCCTAACAGGGGGTTGGGGGAACACTGAAGCTTTCTTT,CASSLTGGWGNTEAFF
TRBD1,TRBJ1-1,TRBV7-9,once,TGTGCCAGCAGCCTACCCCGTGGGACAGGGGCGGTCGACACTGAAGCTTTCTTT,CASSLPRGTGAVDTEAFF
NA,TRBJ2-7,TRBV11-1,NA,TGTGCCAGCAGCTTAGGGGAGAACTACGAGCAGTACTTC,CASSLGENYEQYF
TRBD2,TRBJ2-7,TRBV6-5,once,TGTGCCAGCAGTCAGACGGCTAGCGGGACCTACGAGCAGTACTTC,CASSQTASGTYEQYF
NA,TRBJ1-1,TRBV5-1,NA,TGCGCCAGCAGCTTGGACCTGAGGAACACTGAAGCTTTCTTT,CASSLDLRNTEAFF
TRBD1,TRBJ1-1,TRBV9,few,TGTGCCAGCAGCAAAGGGGGGACAGGGAAGAACACTGAAGCTTTCTTT,CASSKGGTGKNTEAFF
TRBD1,TRBJ2-1,TRBV4-3,NA,TGCGCCAGCAGCCAAGATTTGTTGAGCCGCGGGACAGGGTCCTACAATGAGCAGTTCTTC,CASSQDLLSRGTGSYNEQFF
TRBD1,TRBJ1-1,TRBV6-1,many,TGTGCCAGCAGTGCTCAAGGGACAGGGATCAGGAACACTGAAGCTTTCTTT,CASSAQGTGIRNTEAFF
TRBD2,TRBJ2-2,TRBV9,NA,TGTGCCAGCAGCGTAGGGCTAGCGGCCAACACCGGGGAGCTGTTTTTT,CASSVGLAANTGELFF
NA,TRBJ2-5,TRBV5-1,NA,TGCGCCAGCAGAGTCTCGGGCCAAGAGACCCAGTACTTC,CASRVSGQETQYF